This T cell receptor (beta chain) was sequenced for a study of T cells in Graves' hyperthyroidism and ophthalmopathy (dated by TCRdb to about 2019). Broadly, across the study: Peripheral blood was collected at initial diagnosis, before any treatment. TCR V-J signatures able to tell the groups apart were searched for in a discovery cohort of about a hundred patients, of whom roughly 42 had Graves' ophthalmopathy and around 57 had stable Graves' hyperthyroidism. Prospective prediction of ophthalmopathy was tested in an independent validation cohort of about 19 hyperthyroidism patients and 17 patients who later progressed to ophthalmopathy. The 100 discovery patients were randomly split 7:3 into training and test sets. Thyroid tissue and blood T-cell repertoires from six Graves' hyperthyroidism patients were also compared in the study. Once sampling was done, hyperthyroidism patients were given methimazole at a starting dose of 30 mg daily, whereas ophthalmopathy patients were given high-dose intravenous methylprednisolone. According to the paper, TCR Vbeta CDR3 sequencing was carried out on 135 peripheral blood samples, which came from around 43 ophthalmopathy, fewer than 80 hyperthyroidism and approximately 17 progressor patients.

Moderately to severely active disease, a Clinical Activity Score of at least 3, a NOSPECS grade of at least 4, and a duration under 3 months were present in ophthalmopathy patients. The study excluded patients with uncontrolled infections, other autoimmune diseases, pregnancy or lactation. Clinical symptoms, serum thyroxine and TRAb, thyroid ultrasound, and orbital computed tomography formed the basis for the diagnoses. PBMCs were isolated from approximately 10 ml of fresh peripheral blood by Ficoll-Paque density gradient centrifugation. Total RNA was extracted using Trizol reagent, and RNA quality was assessed on an Agilent 2100 Bioanalyzer. There are 17 amino acids in the CDR3, from cysteine to phenylalanine inclusive. The CDR3 DNA has 51 bases and is translated from base 1. Via the germline V gene, CDR1 is SGHVS and CDR2 FNYEAQ. At the junction V is shortened by 4 bases and J by 4 bases, with 20 bases in between.

This clonotype was counted ten times or more. The antigen this receptor binds is unknown. No much larger clonotype is one base removed from it; base qualities were not supplied. Paper-wide results and their limitations: No statistical method was used to set the sample size in advance, and investigators knew the group allocation. In validation, progression to ophthalmopathy was predicted by the model with roughly 71% sensitivity and roughly 76% specificity, a median of 6.5 months before onset. A 13 V-J signature model separated ophthalmopathy from stable hyperthyroidism, with over 85% sensitivity and roughly 82% specificity in cross-validation and 80%/75% in testing. Most expanded thyroid clonotypes (frequency above 0.001) were also detected in blood, a finding suggesting that blood repertoires may reflect thyroid immune responses.

Amplification of TCR beta CDR3 regions was carried out from RNA transcripts. A first-round RT-PCR of the TCR CDR3 used the HTBI primer set with the Qiagen OneStep RT-PCR kit. Libraries were constructed in a second round of multiplex PCR, after which size selection and purification were carried out. The libraries were sequenced on an Illumina HiSeq2000 using paired-end 100 bp reads. The original methods were these. SOAPnuke was used to process the raw data, throwing out any read that contained adapters or uncalled bases, had a mean Phred below 15, or lacked an exact constant-primer or identifier match. COPE v1.2.5 was used to merge high-quality paired reads, and clonotypes were defined as unique nucleotide sequences. MiTCR v1.1 was used to align clonotypes to the IMGT TRBV, TRBD and TRBJ reference segments. The analysis was restricted to V-J combinations with a frequency above 0.0001, which together covered about 99% of the repertoires. The TCS score was defined as the ratio of F50 (clonal expansion) to E x V (chaos), calculated using BLOSUM62-based TCRdist between CDR3 peptides within each V-J. Welch's t-statistics and random forest reduced 500 to 550 V-J features to 10 to 15, which were used in a naive Bayes classifier (R e1071). TCRdb applied fastp at Q25 and MiXCR to the public reads, then kept only in-frame beta chains. For every CDR3 protein sequence, its rows merge into one entry that carries the most common genes and DNA. The V and J calls, along with clone size, are taken from TCRdb and not from the paper's own processing. A total of about 300,000 distinct CDR3 sequences appear in this sample, around 20% of them only once. The top ten clones comprise under 45% of the sample.

This clonotype originated in a man in his forties or fifties with Graves' ophthalmopathy. The chain is made from TRBV7-6 and TRBJ2-1, with the D call tentatively TRBD1 or TRBD2, each fitting 5 bases. Input material: blood. The CDR3 loop reads CASSSVTGTTYYNEQFF. The DNA reads TGTGCCAGCAGCTCAGTTACCGGGACGACCTATTACAATGAGCAGTTCTTC.